A single sample is the source of the 9 T cell receptor beta chains below, sequenced in a study of graft-versus-host responses after intestinal transplantation (dated by TCRdb to 2020 to 2022). The intended sense of this specimen's time point label: cells obtained before transplantation from donor or recipient. No antigen has been assigned to these receptors. The protocol used for the library was the immunoSEQ multiplex PCR assay. In TCRdb, the immuneACCESS table is reduced to in-frame sequences with V and J assigned. These tables do not hold every clone; where another copy was compared, an unresolved V gene accounts for under half, and the others remain unexplained. This sample holds 80,000 to 100,000 clones; approximately 90% were observed only once. The ten largest clonotypes hold 0.15% to 0.2% of the sample. The input for sequencing was unstimulated CD4+ T cells sorted from spleen or lymph node cells, taken before intestinal transplant. These receptors were collected from a human donor who received an intestinal transplant.

The V and J genes are TRBV5-1 and TRBJ1-4; no definite D call. Germline assignment: CDR1 SGHRS and CDR2 YFSETQ. Trimming shortened V by 1 base and J by 4 bases, and 8 bases separated the two germline ends. The CDR3 runs to 14 residues. The CDR3 protein is CASSLTGNNEKLFF. Written as DNA, the CDR3 is TGCGCCAGCAGCTTGACGGGGAATAATGAAAAACTGTTTTTT.

The chain links TRBV7-2 to TRBJ1-4, with D perhaps TRBD1 (6 bases). Trimming shortened V by 1 base and J by 4 bases, and 13 bases separated the two germline ends. The CDR3 loop spans 16 amino acids. Germline V gene sequence: CDR1 SGHTA, CDR2 FQGNSA. CDR3 sequence reads: CASSLDAGAHNEKLFF. For the CDR3, the DNA is TGTGCCAGCAGCTTAGATGCGGGGGCACATAATGAAAAACTGTTTTTT. The full variable domain, in which reference TRBV7-2 and TRBJ1-4 provide the parts outside the CDR3, is GAGVSQSPSNKVTEKGKDVELRCDPISGHTALYWYRQSLGQGLEFLIYFQGNSAPDKSGLPSDRFSAERTGGSVSTLTIQRTQQEDSAVYLCASSLDAGAHNEKLFFGSGTQLSVL.

The chain links TRBV10-2 to TRBJ2-2, with 11 positions matching TRBD2. The CDR3 is made up of 16 amino acids. Trimming took 6 bases from V and 0 from J; bases not matched to a gene: 3. Germline values: CDR1 WSHSY, CDR2 SAAADI. CDR3 DNA sequence: TGCGCCAGCAGGGTGACTAGCGGGACGAACACCGGGGAGCTGTTTTTT. It specifies CASRVTSGTNTGELFF.

This rearrangement joins TRBV6-1 to TRBJ1-5; D unresolved. Germline lookup yields CDR1 MNHNS and CDR2 SASEGT. The V and J ends lost 8 bases and 10 bases respectively, with 12 bases between them. The CDR3 extends over 11 amino acids. CDR3 nucleotides: TGTGCCAGCGCGGGGTTGATACCCCAGCATTTT. Amino acids: CASAGLIPQHF.

This chain links TRBV5-6 with TRBJ2-2, with D maybe TRBD1 (5 bases). The length of the CDR3 is 15 residues. Trimming removed 1 base at V and 1 base at J, with 8 bases between. Germline V gene sequence: CDR1 SGHDT, CDR2 YYEEEE. This chain's CDR3 is CASSLLDRNTGELFF. The CDR3 DNA is TGTGCCAGCAGCTTGCTCGACAGGAACACCGGGGAGCTGTTTTTT.

The chain combines TRBV30 with TRBJ2-3; 9 positions agree with TRBD1. Germline V gives CDR1 GTSNPN, CDR2 SVGIG (reference sequence). The CDR3 covers 14 residues. J gave up 3 bases and V 4 bases, and 5 bases lay outside the gene matches. CDR3 region: CAWTRTGATDTQYF. For the CDR3, the DNA is TGTGCCTGGACCAGGACAGGGGCAACAGATACGCAGTATTTT.

The chain carries TRBV30 and TRBJ2-3; the match to TRBD2 covers 8 bases. V was pared by 2 bases and J by 2 bases, with 6 bases of the junction left unmatched. The CDR3 runs 15 residues. Germline lookup yields CDR1 GTSNPN and CDR2 SVGIG (reference sequence). The CDR3 protein is CAWSRLATTTDTQYF. Here the CDR3 DNA reads TGTGCCTGGAGTAGACTAGCGACAACCACAGATACGCAGTATTTT.

A few counts support this clone. This chain links TRBV14 with TRBJ1-2; perhaps TRBD1 as D (5 bases). This CDR3 is 14 amino acids long. The germline V gene encodes CDR1 SGHDN and CDR2 FVKESK. The germline V and J ends were trimmed by 3 bases and 3 bases, with 11 bases remaining between them. As DNA, the CDR3 is TGTGCCAGCAGCCAGCGAGAGACAGACTATGGCTACACCTTC. It codes for CASSQRETDYGYTF.

V and J are TRBV5-1 and TRBJ2-2, with 8 bases matching TRBD2. In germline, CDR1 is SGHRS, CDR2 YFSETQ. The CDR3 sequence is 17 residues long. After removal of 6 bases from V and 0 bases from J, the junction contained 10 bases not matched to a gene. Here the CDR3 DNA reads TGCGCCAGCACCGGGAAGGGGACTAGGCCGAACACCGGGGAGCTGTTTTTT. The encoded protein is CASTGKGTRPNTGELFF.